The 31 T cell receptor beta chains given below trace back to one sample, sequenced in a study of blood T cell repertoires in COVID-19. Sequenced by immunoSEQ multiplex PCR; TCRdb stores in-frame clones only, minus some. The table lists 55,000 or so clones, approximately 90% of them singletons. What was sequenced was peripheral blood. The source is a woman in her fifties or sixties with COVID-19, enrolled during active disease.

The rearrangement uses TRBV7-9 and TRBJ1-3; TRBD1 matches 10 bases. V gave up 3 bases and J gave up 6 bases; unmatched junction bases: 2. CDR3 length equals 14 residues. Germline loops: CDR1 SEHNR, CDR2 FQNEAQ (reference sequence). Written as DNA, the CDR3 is TGTGCCAGCAGCTTCAGACAGGGGGCAAACACCATATATTTT. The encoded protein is CASSFRQGANTIYF.

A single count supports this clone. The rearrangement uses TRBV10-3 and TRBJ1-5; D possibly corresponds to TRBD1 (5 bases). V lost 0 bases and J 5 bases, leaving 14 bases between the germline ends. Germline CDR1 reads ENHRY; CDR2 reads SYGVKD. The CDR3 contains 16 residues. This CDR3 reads CAISESNMGGYQPQHF. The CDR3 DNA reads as TGTGCCATCAGTGAGTCGAACATGGGGGGGTATCAGCCCCAGCATTTT.

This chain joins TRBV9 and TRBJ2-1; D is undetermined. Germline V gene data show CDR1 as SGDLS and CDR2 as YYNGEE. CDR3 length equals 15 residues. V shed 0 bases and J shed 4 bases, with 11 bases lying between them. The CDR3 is CASSVGGTLYNEQFF. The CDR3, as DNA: TGTGCCAGCAGCGTAGGCGGTACCTTGTACAATGAGCAGTTCTTC.

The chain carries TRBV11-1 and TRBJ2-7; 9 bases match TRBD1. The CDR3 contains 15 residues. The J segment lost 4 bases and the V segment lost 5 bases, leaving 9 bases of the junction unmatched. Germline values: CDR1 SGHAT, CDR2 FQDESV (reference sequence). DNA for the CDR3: TGTGCCAGCAGCCTGGGACAGGGAGGGTTTTACGAGCAGTACTTC. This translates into CASSLGQGGFYEQYF.

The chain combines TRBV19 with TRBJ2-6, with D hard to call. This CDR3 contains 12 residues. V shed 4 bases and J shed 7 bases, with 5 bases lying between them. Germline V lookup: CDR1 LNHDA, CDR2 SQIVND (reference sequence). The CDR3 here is CASSTTANVLTF. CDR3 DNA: TGTGCCAGTAGTACGACAGCCAACGTCCTGACTTTC.

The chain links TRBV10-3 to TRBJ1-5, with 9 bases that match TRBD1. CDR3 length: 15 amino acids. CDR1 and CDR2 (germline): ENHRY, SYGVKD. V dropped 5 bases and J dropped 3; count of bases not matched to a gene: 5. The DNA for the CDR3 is TGTGCCATCAGTAAACAGGGGGCTGACAATCAGCCCCAGCATTTT. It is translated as CAISKQGADNQPQHF.

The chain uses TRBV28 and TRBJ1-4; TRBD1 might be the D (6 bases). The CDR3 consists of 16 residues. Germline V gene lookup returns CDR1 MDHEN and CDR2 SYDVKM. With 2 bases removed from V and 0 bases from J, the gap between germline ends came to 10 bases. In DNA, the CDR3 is TGTGCCAGCAGTTTAGGGGACAACCCAACTAATGAAAAACTGTTTTTT. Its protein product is CASSLGDNPTNEKLFF.

The CDR3 nucleotides read TGTGCCAGCACCGGGGGACTAACTGATGGGGAGCTGTTTTTT. Residues: CASTGGLTDGELFF. The rearrangement links TRBV11-2 to TRBJ2-2, with 7 nucleotides matching TRBD2. This CDR3 has 14 amino acids. Looked up from germline, CDR1 is SGHAT and CDR2 is FQNNGV. Trimming removed 7 bases from V and 8 bases from J; junction bases left unmatched: 10.

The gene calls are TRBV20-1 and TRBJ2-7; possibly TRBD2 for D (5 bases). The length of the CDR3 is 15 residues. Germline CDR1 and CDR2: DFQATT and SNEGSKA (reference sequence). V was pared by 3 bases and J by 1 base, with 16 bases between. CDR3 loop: CSASSQLELSYEQYF. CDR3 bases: TGCAGTGCTAGTTCCCAACTAGAACTATCCTACGAGCAGTACTTC.

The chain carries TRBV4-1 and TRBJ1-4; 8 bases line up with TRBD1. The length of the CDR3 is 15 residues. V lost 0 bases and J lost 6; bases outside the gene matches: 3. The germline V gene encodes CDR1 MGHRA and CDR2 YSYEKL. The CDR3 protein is CASSQDRGRDEKLFF. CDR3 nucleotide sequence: TGCGCCAGCAGCCAAGACAGGGGGCGCGATGAAAAACTGTTTTTT.

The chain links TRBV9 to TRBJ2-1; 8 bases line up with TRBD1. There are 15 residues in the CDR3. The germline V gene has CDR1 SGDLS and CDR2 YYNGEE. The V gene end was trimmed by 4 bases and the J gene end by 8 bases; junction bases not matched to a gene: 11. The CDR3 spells CASSPPRGRIHEQFF. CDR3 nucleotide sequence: TGTGCCAGCAGCCCTCCCAGGGGGCGCATCCATGAGCAGTTCTTC.

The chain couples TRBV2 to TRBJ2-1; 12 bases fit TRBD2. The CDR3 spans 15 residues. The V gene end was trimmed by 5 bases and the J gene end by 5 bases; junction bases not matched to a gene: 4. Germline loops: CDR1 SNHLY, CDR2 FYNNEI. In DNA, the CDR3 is TGTGCCAGCAGTCCGCGGACTAGCGGGAACAATGAGCAGTTCTTC. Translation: CASSPRTSGNNEQFF. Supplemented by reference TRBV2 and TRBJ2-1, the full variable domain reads EPEVTQTPSHQVTQMGQEVILRCVPISNHLYFYWYRQILGQKVEFLVSFYNNEISEKSEIFDDQFSVERPDGSNFTLKIRSTKLEDSAMYFCASSPRTSGNNEQFFGPGTRLTVL.

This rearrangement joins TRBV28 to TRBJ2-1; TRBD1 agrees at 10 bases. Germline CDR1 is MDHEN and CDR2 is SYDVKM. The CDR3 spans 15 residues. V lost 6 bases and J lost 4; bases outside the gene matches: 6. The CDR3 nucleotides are TGTGCCAGCAGCCCCCCGGGACAGGGGTACAATGAGCAGTTCTTC. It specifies CASSPPGQGYNEQFF.

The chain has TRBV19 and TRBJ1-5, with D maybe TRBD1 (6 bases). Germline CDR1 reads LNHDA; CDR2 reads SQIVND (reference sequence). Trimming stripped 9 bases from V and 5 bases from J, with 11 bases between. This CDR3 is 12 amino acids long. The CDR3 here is CASSGQYQPQHF. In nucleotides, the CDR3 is TGTGCCAGCTCGGGACAATATCAGCCCCAGCATTTT.

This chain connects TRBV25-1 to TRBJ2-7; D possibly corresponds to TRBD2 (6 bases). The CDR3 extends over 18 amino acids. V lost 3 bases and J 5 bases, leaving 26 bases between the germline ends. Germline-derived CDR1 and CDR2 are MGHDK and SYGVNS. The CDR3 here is CASSDPDGGTGDPHEQYF. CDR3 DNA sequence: TGTGCCAGCAGTGACCCGGACGGCGGAACGGGAGATCCCCACGAGCAGTACTTC.

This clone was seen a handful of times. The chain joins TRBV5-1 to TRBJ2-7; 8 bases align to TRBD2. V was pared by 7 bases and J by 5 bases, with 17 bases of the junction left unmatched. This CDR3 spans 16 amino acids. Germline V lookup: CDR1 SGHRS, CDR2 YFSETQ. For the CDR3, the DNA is TGCGCCAGCGCACCCCCCTCAGCGGGAGCAGGCAACGAGCAGTACTTC. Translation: CASAPPSAGAGNEQYF.

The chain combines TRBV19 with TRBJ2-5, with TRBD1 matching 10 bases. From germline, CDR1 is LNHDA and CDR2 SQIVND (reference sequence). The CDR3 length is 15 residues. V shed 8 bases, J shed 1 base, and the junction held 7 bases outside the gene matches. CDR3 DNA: TGTGCCAGTGGCAGGACAGGGGGTCTCCAAGAGACCCAGTACTTC. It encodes CASGRTGGLQETQYF.

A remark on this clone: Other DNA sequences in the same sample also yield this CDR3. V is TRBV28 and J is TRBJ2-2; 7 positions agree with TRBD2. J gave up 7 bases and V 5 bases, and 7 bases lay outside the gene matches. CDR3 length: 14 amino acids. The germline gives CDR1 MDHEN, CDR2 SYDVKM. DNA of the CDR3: TGTGCCAGCAGTCCCCCCGGGGGGAGCGGGGAGCTGTTTTTT. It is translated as CASSPPGGSGELFF.

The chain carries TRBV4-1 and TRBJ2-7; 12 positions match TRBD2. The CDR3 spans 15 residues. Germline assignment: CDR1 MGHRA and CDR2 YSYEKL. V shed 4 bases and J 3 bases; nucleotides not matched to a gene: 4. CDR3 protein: CASSLTTSGSYEQYF. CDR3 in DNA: TGCGCCAGCAGCCTGACGACTAGCGGGAGCTACGAGCAGTACTTC.

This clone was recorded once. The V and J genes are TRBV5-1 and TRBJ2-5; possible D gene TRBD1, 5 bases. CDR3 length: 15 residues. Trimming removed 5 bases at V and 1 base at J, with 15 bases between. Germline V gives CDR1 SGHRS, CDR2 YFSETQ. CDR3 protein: CASSQGAATQETQYF. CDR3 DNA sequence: TGCGCCAGCAGTCAAGGGGCGGCTACCCAAGAGACCCAGTACTTC.

CDR3 DNA: TGCGCCAGCAGCCAAGATCGCGCGGACAGGAGGTTTTCAAGGAGCTCCTACGAGCAGTACTTC. It translates to CASSQDRADRRFSRSSYEQYF. This rearrangement joins TRBV4-1 to TRBJ2-7; TRBD1 matches 7 bases. In germline, CDR1 is MGHRA, CDR2 YSYEKL. This CDR3 comprises 21 residues. Trimming at V came to 0 bases and at J to 0 bases, leaving 20 bases not matched to a gene.

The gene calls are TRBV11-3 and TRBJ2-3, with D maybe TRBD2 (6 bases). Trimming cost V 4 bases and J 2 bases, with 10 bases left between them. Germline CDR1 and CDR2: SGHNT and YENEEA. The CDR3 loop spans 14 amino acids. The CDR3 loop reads CASSSGVLTDTQYF. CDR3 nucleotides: TGTGCCAGCAGCTCGGGGGTACTCACAGATACGCAGTATTTT.

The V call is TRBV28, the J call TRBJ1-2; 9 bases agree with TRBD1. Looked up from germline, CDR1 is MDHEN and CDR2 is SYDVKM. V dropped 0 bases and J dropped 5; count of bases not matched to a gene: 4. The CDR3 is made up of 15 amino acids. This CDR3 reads CASSLWGQGSYGYTF. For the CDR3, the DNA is TGTGCCAGCAGTTTATGGGGACAGGGTAGTTATGGCTACACCTTC.

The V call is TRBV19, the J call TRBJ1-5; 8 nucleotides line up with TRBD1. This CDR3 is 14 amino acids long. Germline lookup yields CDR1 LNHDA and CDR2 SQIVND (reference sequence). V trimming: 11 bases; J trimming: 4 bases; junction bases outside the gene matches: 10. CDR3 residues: CAVRPTGGNQPQHF. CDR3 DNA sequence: TGTGCCGTCAGACCAACAGGGGGGAATCAGCCCCAGCATTTT.

DNA of the CDR3: TGTGCCAGCAGCTTAGGAGGGCAGGGAGGAGAAAAACTGTTTTTT. It encodes CASSLGGQGGEKLFF. The chain joins TRBV11-2 to TRBJ1-4, with D perhaps matching TRBD1 (5 bases). Germline loops: CDR1 SGHAT, CDR2 FQNNGV. The CDR3 has 15 residues. With 1 base removed from V and 8 bases from J, the gap between germline ends came to 14 bases.

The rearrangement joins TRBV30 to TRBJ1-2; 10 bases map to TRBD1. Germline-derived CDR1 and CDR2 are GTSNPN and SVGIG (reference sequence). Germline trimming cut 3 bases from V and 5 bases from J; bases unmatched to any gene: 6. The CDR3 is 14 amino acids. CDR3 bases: TGTGCCTGGAGGGCTGACAGGGGGCTGTATGGCTACACCTTC. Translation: CAWRADRGLYGYTF.

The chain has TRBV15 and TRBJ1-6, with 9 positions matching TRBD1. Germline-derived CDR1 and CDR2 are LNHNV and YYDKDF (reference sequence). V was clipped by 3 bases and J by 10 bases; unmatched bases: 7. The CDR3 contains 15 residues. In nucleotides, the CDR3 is TGTGCCACCAGCAGGGTAACAGGGGGCGACTCACCCCTCCACTTT. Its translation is CATSRVTGGDSPLHF.

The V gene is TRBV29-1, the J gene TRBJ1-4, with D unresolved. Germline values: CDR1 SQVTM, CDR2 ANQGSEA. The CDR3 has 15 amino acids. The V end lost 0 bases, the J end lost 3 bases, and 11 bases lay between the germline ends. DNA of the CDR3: TGCAGCGTTGAAGACGAAGGCAGGCCTAATGAAAAACTGTTTTTT. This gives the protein CSVEDEGRPNEKLFF.

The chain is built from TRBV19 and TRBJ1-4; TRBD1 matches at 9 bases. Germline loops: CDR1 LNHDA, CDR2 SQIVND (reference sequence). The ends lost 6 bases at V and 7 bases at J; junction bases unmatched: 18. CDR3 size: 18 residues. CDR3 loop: CASSNAFLQGAASEKLFF. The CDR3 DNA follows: TGTGCCAGTAGCAACGCCTTCTTACAGGGGGCGGCTTCTGAAAAACTGTTTTTT.

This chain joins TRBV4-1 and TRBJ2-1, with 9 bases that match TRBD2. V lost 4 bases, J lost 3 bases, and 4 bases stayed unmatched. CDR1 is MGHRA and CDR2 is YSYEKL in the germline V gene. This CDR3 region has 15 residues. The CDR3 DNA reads TGCGCCAGCAGCCGCCTAGCGGGATTCTACAATGAGCAGTTCTTC. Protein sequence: CASSRLAGFYNEQFF.

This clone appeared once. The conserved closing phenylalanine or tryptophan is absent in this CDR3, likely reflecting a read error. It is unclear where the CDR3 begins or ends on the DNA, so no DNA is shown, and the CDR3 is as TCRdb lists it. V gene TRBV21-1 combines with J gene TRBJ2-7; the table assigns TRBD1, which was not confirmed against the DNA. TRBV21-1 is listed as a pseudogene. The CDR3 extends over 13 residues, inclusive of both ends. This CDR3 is CASSKGSPVGAGI.